This TCR beta chain originates from a study of identical twins. Study-wide points: There was an excess of low generation probability in the out-of-frame alpha sequences that twins shared. Researchers reported weaker excess twin sharing in beta out-of-frame sequences. Insertion counts were lower in abundant cord blood beta clonotypes, a trend that memory repertoires did not show.

Template switching added a universal primer site, and cDNA bore unique molecular identifiers. TCRdb analysed the 5' RACE reads with MiXCR anew, one entry per CDR3 protein. The table has about 700,000 distinct CDR3 sequences, roughly 6.2% seen once; the top ten hold roughly 1.8%. J gave up 7 bases and V 2 bases, and 5 bases lay outside the gene matches. This CDR3 is built from 14 residues. Germline V CDR1 and CDR2: ENHRY, SYGVKD. Many counts were recorded for this clonotype. What it binds is unknown. The sample was naive T cells sorted from blood. The chain has TRBV10-3 and TRBJ2-1, with 7 positions matching TRBD2. The receptor was isolated from a man younger than 35 in good health. CDR3 DNA: TGTGCCATCAGTGAGCCTTGGACTAGTAATGAGCAGTTCTTC. It encodes CAISEPWTSNEQFF.